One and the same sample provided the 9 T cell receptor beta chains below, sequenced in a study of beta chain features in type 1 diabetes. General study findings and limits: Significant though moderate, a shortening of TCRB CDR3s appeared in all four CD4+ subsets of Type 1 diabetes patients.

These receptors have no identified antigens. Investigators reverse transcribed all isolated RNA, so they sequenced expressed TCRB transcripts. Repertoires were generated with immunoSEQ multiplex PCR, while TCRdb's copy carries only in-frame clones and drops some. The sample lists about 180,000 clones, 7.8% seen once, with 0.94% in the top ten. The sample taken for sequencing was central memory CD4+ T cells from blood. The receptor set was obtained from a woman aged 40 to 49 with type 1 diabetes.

CDR3: CASSPAPGQESEQYF. The DNA for the CDR3 is TGCGCCAGCAGCCCCGCCCCGGGACAGGAGTCCGAGCAGTACTTC. This rearrangement joins TRBV5-1 to TRBJ2-7, with TRBD1 matching over 8 bases. V gave up 4 bases and J gave up 6 bases; unmatched junction bases: 12. CDR1 is SGHRS, CDR2 YFSETQ, per germline. The length of the CDR3 is 15 residues. The full variable domain, its missing parts supplied by reference TRBV5-1 and TRBJ2-7, is KAGVTQTPRYLIKTRGQQVTLSCSPISGHRSVSWYQQTPGQGLQFLFEYFSETQRNKGNFPGRFSGRQFSNSRSEMNVSTLELGDSALYLCASSPAPGQESEQYFGPGTRLTVT.

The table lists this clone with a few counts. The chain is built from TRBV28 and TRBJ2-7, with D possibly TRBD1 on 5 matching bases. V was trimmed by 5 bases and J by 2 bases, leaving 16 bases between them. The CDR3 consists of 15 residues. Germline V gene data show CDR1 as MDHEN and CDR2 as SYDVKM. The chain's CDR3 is CASSAGFRTPYEQYF. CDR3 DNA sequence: TGTGCCAGCAGTGCAGGGTTTCGAACACCCTACGAGCAGTACTTC.

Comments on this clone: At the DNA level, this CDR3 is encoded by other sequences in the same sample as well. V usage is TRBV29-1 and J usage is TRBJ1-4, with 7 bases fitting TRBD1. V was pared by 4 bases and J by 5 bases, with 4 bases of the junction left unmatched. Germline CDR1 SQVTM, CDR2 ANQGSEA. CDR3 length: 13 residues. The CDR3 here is CSVVGGTNEKLFF. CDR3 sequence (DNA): TGCAGCGTTGTAGGGGGCACCAATGAAAAACTGTTTTTT.

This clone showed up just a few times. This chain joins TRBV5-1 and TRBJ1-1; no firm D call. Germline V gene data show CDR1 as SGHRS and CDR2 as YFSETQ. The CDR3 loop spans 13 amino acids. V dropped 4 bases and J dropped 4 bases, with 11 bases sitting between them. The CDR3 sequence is CASSPTGSTEAFF. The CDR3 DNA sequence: TGCGCCAGCAGCCCGACGGGGTCCACTGAAGCTTTCTTT.

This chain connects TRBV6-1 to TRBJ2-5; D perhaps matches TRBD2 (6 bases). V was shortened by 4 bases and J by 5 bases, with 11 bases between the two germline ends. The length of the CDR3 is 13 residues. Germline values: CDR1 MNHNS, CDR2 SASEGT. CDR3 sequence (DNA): TGTGCCAGCAGTGTTGCGGGATACGAGACCCAGTACTTC. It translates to CASSVAGYETQYF.

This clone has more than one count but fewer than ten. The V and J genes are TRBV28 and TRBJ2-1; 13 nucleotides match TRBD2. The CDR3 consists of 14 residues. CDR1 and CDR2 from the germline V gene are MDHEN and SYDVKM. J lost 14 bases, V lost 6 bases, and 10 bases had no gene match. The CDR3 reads CASSPGLAGVRKFF. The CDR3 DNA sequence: TGTGCCAGCAGCCCCGGACTAGCGGGAGTTAGGAAGTTCTTC. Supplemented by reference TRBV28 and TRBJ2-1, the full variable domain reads DVKVTQSSRYLVKRTGEKVFLECVQDMDHENMFWYRQDPGLGLRLIYFSYDVKMKEKGDIPEGYSVSREKKERFSLILESASTNQTSMYLCASSPGLAGVRKFFGPGTRLTVL.

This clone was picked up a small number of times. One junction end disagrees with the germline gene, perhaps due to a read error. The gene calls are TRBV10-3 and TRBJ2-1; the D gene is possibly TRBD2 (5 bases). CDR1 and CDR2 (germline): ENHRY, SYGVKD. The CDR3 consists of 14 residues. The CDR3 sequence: CASSYSGIHNEQFF. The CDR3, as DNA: TGTGCCAGCAGTTACTCCGGGATACACAATGAGCAGTTCTTC.

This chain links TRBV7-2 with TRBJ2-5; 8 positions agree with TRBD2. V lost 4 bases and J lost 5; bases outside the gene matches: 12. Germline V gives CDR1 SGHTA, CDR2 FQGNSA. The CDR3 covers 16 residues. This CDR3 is CASSSPGPSGGETQYF. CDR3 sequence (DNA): TGTGCCAGCAGCTCACCGGGACCTTCGGGAGGGGAGACCCAGTACTTC.

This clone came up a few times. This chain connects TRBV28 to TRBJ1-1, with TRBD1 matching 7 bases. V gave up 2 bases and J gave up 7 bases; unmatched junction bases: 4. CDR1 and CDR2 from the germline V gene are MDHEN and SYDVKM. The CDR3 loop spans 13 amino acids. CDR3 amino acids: CASSLRGQREAFF. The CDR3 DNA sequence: TGTGCCAGCAGTTTAAGGGGACAGCGTGAAGCTTTCTTT.